This TCR beta chain was sequenced during a study of blood T cell repertoires in COVID-19. Original processing notes: Amplification with reference gene primers provided the estimates of nucleated cell counts. Using immunoSEQ multiplex PCR, the repertoire was profiled, and TCRdb retains in-frame clones only, with some absent. The DNA gave D and trimming, while V, J and clone size come from that table. Of roughly 100,000 clones listed, around 91% are singletons. Germline lookup yields CDR1 MNHNY and CDR2 SVGAGI (reference sequence). The CDR3 runs 14 residues. V was cut by 5 bases and J by 0 bases, with 10 bases left in between.

The chain has TRBV6-6 and TRBJ1-1; D might be TRBD1 (5 bases). Sequencing was carried out using peripheral blood. This sequence was found in a man aged 18-30 years with COVID-19, enrolled during active disease. The CDR3, as DNA: TGTGCCAGCAGTCGGACCAGGGTGAACACTGAAGCTTTCTTT. Its translation: CASSRTRVNTEAFF.